This T cell receptor beta chain stems from a study of control samples from healthy donors and cancer patients. This CDR3 contains 16 residues. Germline V gives CDR1 KGHDR, CDR2 SFDVKD. The J segment lost 4 bases and the V segment lost 4 bases, leaving 7 bases of the junction unmatched. This table comes from immunoSEQ multiplex PCR, and its TCRdb copy is limited to in-frame clones, with some not included. This sample has about 89,000 clones, with around 86% found just once. The source is a man younger than 45 in good health. This chain links TRBV24-1 with TRBJ2-1; 9 bases align to TRBD1. The material sequenced was blood. CDR3 nucleotides: TGTGCCACCAGTGACCATGGACAGGGGAAATACAATGAGCAGTTCTTC. Amino acid sequence: CATSDHGQGKYNEQFF.